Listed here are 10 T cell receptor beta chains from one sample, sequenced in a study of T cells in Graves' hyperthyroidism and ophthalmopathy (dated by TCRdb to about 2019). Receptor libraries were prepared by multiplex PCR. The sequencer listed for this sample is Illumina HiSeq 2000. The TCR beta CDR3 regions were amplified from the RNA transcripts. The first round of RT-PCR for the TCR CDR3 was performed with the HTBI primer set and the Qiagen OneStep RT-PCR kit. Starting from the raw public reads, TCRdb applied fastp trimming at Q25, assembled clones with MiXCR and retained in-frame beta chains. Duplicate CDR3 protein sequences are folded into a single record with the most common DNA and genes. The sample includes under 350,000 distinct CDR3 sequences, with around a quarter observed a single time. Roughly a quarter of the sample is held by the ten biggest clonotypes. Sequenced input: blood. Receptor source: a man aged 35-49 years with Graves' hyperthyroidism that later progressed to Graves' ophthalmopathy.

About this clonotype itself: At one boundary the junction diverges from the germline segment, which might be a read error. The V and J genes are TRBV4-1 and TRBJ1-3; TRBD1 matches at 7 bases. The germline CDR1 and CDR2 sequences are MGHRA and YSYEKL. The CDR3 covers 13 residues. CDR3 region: CASKGARGNTIYF. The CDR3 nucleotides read TGTGCCAGTAAGGGGGCGCGGGGAAACACCATATATTTT.

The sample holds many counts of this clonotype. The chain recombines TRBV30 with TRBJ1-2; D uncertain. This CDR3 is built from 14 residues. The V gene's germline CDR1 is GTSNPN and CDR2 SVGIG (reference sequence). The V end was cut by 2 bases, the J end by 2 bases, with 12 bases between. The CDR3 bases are TGTGCCTGGAGTTCTAAAACACTGAACTATGGCTACACCTTC. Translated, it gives CAWSSKTLNYGYTF.

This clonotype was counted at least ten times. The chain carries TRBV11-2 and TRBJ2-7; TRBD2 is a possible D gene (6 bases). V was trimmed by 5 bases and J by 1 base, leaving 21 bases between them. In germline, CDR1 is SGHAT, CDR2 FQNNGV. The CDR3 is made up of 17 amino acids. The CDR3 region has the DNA TGTGCCAGCAGCCCTTTTCTCGGGGGAGGTGGGTCCTACGAGCAGTACTTC. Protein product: CASSPFLGGGGSYEQYF. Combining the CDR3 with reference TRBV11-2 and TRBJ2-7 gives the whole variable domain EAGVAQSPRYKIIEKRQSVAFWCNPISGHATLYWYQQILGQGPKLLIQFQNNGVVDDSQLPKDRFSAERLKGVDSTLKIQPAKLEDSAVYLCASSPFLGGGGSYEQYFGPGTRLTVT.

The CDR3 reads CAWMGGVGGYTF. CDR3 sequence (DNA): TGTGCCTGGATGGGGGGCGTTGGCGGCTACACCTTC. J is TRBJ1-2 and V is TRBV30, with D possibly TRBD1 on 6 matching bases. The V gene lost 4 bases and the J gene lost 8 bases, with 14 bases spanning the gap. The CDR3 totals 12 residues. Looked up from germline, CDR1 is GTSNPN and CDR2 is SVGIG (reference sequence).

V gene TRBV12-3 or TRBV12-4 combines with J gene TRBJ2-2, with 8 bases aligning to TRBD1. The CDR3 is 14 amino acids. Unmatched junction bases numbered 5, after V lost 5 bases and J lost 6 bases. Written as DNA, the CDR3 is TGTGCCAGCAGTCCCCTGGACAGGGCCGGGGAGCTGTTTTTT. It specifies CASSPLDRAGELFF.

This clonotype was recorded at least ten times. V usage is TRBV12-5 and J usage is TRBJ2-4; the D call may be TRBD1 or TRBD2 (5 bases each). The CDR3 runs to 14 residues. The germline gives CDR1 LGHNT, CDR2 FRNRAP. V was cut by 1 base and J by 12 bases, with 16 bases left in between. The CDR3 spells CASGLDNRPGPQYF. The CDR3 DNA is TGTGCTAGTGGTTTGGACAATCGACCGGGACCTCAGTACTTC.

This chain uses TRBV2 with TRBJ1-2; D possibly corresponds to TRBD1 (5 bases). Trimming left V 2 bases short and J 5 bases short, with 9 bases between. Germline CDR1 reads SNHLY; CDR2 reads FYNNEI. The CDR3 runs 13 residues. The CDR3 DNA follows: TGTGCCAGCAGTGAATCAGGGAGGTATGGCTACACCTTC. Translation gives CASSESGRYGYTF.

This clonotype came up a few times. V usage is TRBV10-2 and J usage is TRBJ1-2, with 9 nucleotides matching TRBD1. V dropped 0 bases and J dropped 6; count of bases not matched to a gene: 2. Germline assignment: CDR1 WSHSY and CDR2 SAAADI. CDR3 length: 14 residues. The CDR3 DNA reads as TGCGCCAGCAGTGAGTCGACAGGGGGGGATGGCTACACCTTC. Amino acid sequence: CASSESTGGDGYTF.

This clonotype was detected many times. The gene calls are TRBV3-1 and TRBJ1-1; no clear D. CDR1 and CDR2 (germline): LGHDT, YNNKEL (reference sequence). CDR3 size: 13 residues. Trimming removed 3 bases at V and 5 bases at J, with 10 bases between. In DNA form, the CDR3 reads TGTGCCAGCAGCCATTCCCCGGGGACTGAAGCTTTCTTT. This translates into CASSHSPGTEAFF.

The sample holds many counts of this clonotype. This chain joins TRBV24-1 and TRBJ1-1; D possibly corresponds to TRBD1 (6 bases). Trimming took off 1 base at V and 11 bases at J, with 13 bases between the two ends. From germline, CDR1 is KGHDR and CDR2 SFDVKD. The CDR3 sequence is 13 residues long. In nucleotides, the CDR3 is TGTGCCACCAGTGATTTTGAACAGGGAACGGCTTTCTTT. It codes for CATSDFEQGTAFF.